This is a list of T cell receptor beta chains from one sample in a study of T cells after yellow fever vaccination. Each CDR3 protein gets one entry after TCRdb re-called the 5' RACE reads with MiXCR. This sample has about 340,000 distinct CDR3 sequences, with approximately 12% found just once. The sequencing used CD4+ T cells sorted from PBMCs, collected 15 days after the yellow fever booster vaccination. The receptors were sampled from a man between 18 and 35 years old who received the YFV17D yellow fever vaccine. Both conserved end residues are part of each CDR3. D genes are given only for firm matches. Size is stated for part of the rows, as once, few or many counts, or as a class when the clone is expanded.

v_gene	d_gene	abundance	j_gene	CDR3aa	CDR3nt
TRBV7-9	TRBD1	NA	TRBJ1-2	CASSLGSTGDNGYTF	TGTGCCAGCAGCTTAGGCTCGACAGGGGATAATGGCTACACCTTC
TRBV9	NA	NA	TRBJ2-3	CASSVRRGAGGTDTQYF	TGTGCCAGCAGCGTACGGAGGGGGGCCGGTGGCACAGATACGCAGTATTTT
TRBV6-1	NA	few	TRBJ1-6	CASSEEGLRSPLHF	TGTGCCAGCAGTGAAGAGGGGTTGAGATCACCCCTCCACTTT
TRBV5-5	TRBD1	few	TRBJ2-3	CASSLRGGDTDTQYF	TGTGCCAGCAGCTTGCGAGGGGGCGACACAGATACGCAGTATTTT
TRBV5-1	TRBD2	NA	TRBJ2-3	CASSLRGASGGSTDTQYF	TGCGCCAGCAGCTTGAGGGGAGCTAGCGGGGGCAGCACAGATACGCAGTATTTT
TRBV6-6	TRBD2	few	TRBJ2-3	CASILRRGGAADTQYF	TGTGCCAGCATTTTACGTCGGGGGGGGGCGGCAGATACGCAGTATTTT
TRBV10-3	TRBD1	NA	TRBJ2-7	CASDRGTGEQYF	TGTGCCTCAGACAGGGGAACGGGCGAGCAGTACTTC
TRBV29-1	NA	few	TRBJ2-7	CSVAQGPTTEYEQYF	TGCAGCGTTGCCCAGGGTCCGACGACCGAGTACGAGCAGTACTTC
TRBV18	NA	many	TRBJ2-5	CASSPEETQYF	TGTGCCAGCTCACCAGAAGAGACCCAGTACTTC
TRBV7-2	NA	few	TRBJ2-7	CASSLQGVLEEQYF	TGTGCCAGCAGCTTGCAAGGGGTCCTTGAGGAGCAGTACTTC
TRBV11-2	NA	many	TRBJ2-1	CASSLDGRSYNEQFF	TGTGCCAGCAGCTTAGATGGCAGGTCCTACAATGAGCAGTTCTTC
TRBV5-1	NA	few	TRBJ2-7	CASSSLRRRGDEQYF	TGCGCCAGCAGCTCGCTCCGTCGAAGGGGGGACGAGCAGTACTTC
TRBV4-3	TRBD2	few	TRBJ2-2	CASSRLAGGNTGELFF	TGCGCCAGCAGCCGACTAGCGGGGGGGAACACCGGGGAGCTGTTTTTT
TRBV11-1	NA	few	TRBJ1-1	CASSPKPQSNTEAFF	TGTGCCAGCAGCCCAAAACCGCAGTCGAACACTGAAGCTTTCTTT
TRBV20-1	TRBD1	NA	TRBJ2-7	CSAGTGFYEQYF	TGCAGTGCCGGGACAGGCTTCTACGAGCAGTACTTC
TRBV7-8	NA	NA	TRBJ1-6	CASSPRRGAGGNSPLHF	TGTGCCAGCAGCCCGAGGAGAGGGGCCGGGGGTAATTCACCCCTCCACTTT
TRBV27	NA	NA	TRBJ2-3	CASRKEGGPTDTQYF	TGTGCCAGCCGTAAGGAGGGGGGGCCCACAGATACGCAGTATTTT
TRBV4-3	NA	few	TRBJ2-1	CASSQDSPLSLQFF	TGCGCCAGCAGCCAAGATAGTCCGCTGAGCCTCCAGTTCTTC
TRBV5-1	NA	NA	TRBJ2-1	CASSWGLPVDEQFF	TGCGCCAGCAGCTGGGGACTCCCCGTGGATGAGCAGTTCTTC
TRBV20-1	NA	NA	TRBJ1-1	CSATGQGTEAFF	TGCAGTGCCACAGGGCAGGGAACTGAAGCTTTCTTT
TRBV5-6	NA	NA	TRBJ1-2	CASSLARGGGYTF	TGTGCCAGCAGCTTGGCCAGGGGAGGGGGCTACACCTTC
TRBV20-1	NA	few	TRBJ2-3	CSASAGLRTDTQYF	TGCAGTGCTTCGGCAGGGCTGAGGACAGATACGCAGTATTTT
TRBV20-1	TRBD2	few	TRBJ2-2	CSAKGLAGGSNTGELFF	TGCAGTGCCAAAGGACTAGCGGGGGGATCGAACACCGGGGAGCTGTTTTTT
TRBV5-1	TRBD2	many	TRBJ2-3	CASSFGTSGGTDTQYF	TGCGCCAGCAGCTTCGGGACTAGCGGGGGGACTGATACGCAGTATTTT
TRBV15	NA	few	TRBJ2-5	CATSRDLERETQYF	TGTGCCACCAGCAGAGATTTAGAGAGAGAGACCCAGTACTTC
TRBV7-2	NA	NA	TRBJ2-1	CASSSRQGIRNEQFF	TGTGCCAGCAGCTCCCGCCAGGGTATTAGGAATGAGCAGTTCTTC
TRBV20-1	NA	few	TRBJ2-7	CSASPQGLSSYEQYF	TGCAGTGCCAGCCCCCAGGGGCTGAGCTCCTACGAGCAGTACTTC
TRBV14	TRBD2	NA	TRBJ2-2	CASSPPRGETGELFF	TGTGCCAGCAGCCCCCCCCGGGGGGAGACCGGGGAGCTGTTTTTT
TRBV9	NA	many	TRBJ2-1	CASSVGGTLIYNEQFF	TGTGCCAGCAGCGTTGGGGGGACCTTAATTTACAATGAGCAGTTCTTC
TRBV10-3	NA	NA	TRBJ1-5	CAIRGGDSNQPQHF	TGTGCCATCAGGGGGGGCGATAGCAATCAGCCCCAGCATTTT
TRBV7-2	TRBD1	many	TRBJ2-7	CASSSATGAGYEQYF	TGTGCCAGCAGCTCCGCCACAGGGGCGGGTTACGAGCAGTACTTC
TRBV3-1	NA	few	TRBJ2-2	CASSQNQGFKMNTGELFF	TGTGCCAGCAGCCAAAATCAAGGGTTCAAAATGAACACCGGGGAGCTGTTTTTT
TRBV10-1	NA	many	TRBJ1-1	CASSGQVNAEAFF	TGCGCCAGCAGTGGACAAGTGAACGCTGAAGCTTTCTTT
TRBV3-1	TRBD2	few	TRBJ2-3	CASSRRLAPDTQYF	TGTGCCAGCAGCCGAAGACTAGCTCCGGATACGCAGTATTTT
TRBV20-1	NA	NA	TRBJ1-2	CSAIDAERGIYGYTF	TGCAGTGCTATTGACGCTGAGCGAGGGATCTATGGCTACACCTTC
TRBV6-6	NA	few	TRBJ1-1	CASSPLEGGTEAFF	TGTGCCAGCAGTCCTCTGGAGGGGGGCACTGAAGCTTTCTTT